Given below is one T cell receptor beta chain in context. Clones were read by immunoSEQ multiplex PCR, and TCRdb kept only the in-frame ones, dropping some. The table has about 210,000 clones, around 81% seen once. The sample belongs to a study of blood T cell repertoires in COVID-19. Study information: PBMCs, B-cell-depleted T cells, or T cells provided the cDNA or gDNA that made up the material.

Trimming removed 5 bases from V and 7 bases from J, with 11 bases in between. CDR3 size: 12 residues. This receptor was obtained from a woman aged 45-65 years with acute COVID-19. Sequences were obtained from PBMCs or T cells enriched from blood (not recorded which). V is TRBV12-3 or TRBV12-4 and J is TRBJ1-2, with TRBD1 as a possible D gene (6 bases). The CDR3 spells CASSKQGIGYTF. DNA for the CDR3: TGTGCCAGCAGTAAACAGGGAATTGGCTACACCTTC.